This T cell receptor beta chain stems from a study of T-cell memory formation after mild COVID-19. Each CDR3 protein is one row after TCRdb ran MiXCR on the 5' RACE reads. Of 200,000 to 300,000 distinct CDR3 sequences in the sample, more than 8% were seen once. Study-wide findings and caveats: The study detected some responding clones in pre-infection memory, suggesting cross-reactive memory joined. While clones contracting from day 15 to 85 were balanced between CD4 and CD8, later expanders leaned CD4+.

This clonotype was found many times. Its specificity is unknown. This receptor was taken from a man aged 18 to 29 who had mild COVID-19 (a few samples of this study predate the infection). Cell type and time point are not known. Material for sequencing was PBMCs or a T cell subset sorted from them (not recorded which).

CDR3 nucleotides: TGCGCCAGCAGTCCTCCTGGGGGCAGGGAGCAGTTCTTC. Its translation is CASSPPGGREQFF. V usage is TRBV4-1 and J usage is TRBJ2-1, with D perhaps matching TRBD1 (6 bases). The V gene lost 6 bases and the J gene lost 10 bases, with 16 bases spanning the gap. CDR1 MGHRA and CDR2 YSYEKL come from the germline V gene. There are 13 residues in the CDR3.